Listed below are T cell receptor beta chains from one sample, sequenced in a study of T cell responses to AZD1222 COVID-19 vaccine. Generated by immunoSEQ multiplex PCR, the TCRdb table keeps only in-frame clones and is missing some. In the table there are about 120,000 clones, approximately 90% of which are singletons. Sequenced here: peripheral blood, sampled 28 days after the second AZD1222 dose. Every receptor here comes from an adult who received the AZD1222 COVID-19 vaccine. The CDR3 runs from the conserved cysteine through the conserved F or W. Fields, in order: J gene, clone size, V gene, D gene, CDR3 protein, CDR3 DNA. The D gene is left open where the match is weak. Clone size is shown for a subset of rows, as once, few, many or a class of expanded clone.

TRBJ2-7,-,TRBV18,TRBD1,CASSPGTATDYEQYF,TGTGCCAGCTCACCAGGGACAGCGACTGACTACGAGCAGTACTTC
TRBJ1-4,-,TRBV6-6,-,CASRMTGTNEKLFF,TGTGCCAGCAGAATGACAGGAACTAATGAAAAACTGTTTTTT
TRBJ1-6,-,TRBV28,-,CASSSPPKGNSPLHF,TGTGCCAGCAGTTCCCCACCGAAGGGGAATTCACCCCTCCACTTT
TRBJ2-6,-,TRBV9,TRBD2,CASSVARESGANVLTF,TGTGCCAGCAGCGTAGCGCGGGAGTCTGGGGCCAACGTCCTGACTTTC
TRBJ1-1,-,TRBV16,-,CASSQVEMNTEAFF,TGTGCCAGCAGCCAGGTTGAAATGAACACTGAAGCTTTCTTT
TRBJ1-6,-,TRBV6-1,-,CASSEGLGRIGSPLHF,TGTGCCAGCAGTGAAGGGCTTGGACGGATTGGTTCACCCCTCCACTTT
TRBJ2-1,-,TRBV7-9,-,CASSQGVSSGSYNEQFF,TGTGCCAGCAGCCAAGGCGTTAGTAGCGGCTCCTACAATGAGCAGTTCTTC
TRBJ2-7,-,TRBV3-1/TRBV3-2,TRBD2,CASSSREDDEQYF,TGTGCCAGCAGCTCCCGGGAGGACGACGAGCAGTACTTC
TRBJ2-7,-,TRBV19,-,CASSTTGSSYEQYF,TGTGCCAGTAGTACGACAGGAAGCTCCTACGAGCAGTACTTC
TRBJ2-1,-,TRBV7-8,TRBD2,CASSPVLAGAHEQFF,TGTGCCAGCAGCCCGGTCCTAGCGGGAGCCCATGAGCAGTTCTTC
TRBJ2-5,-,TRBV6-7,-,CASSFPLGAGTQYF,TGTGCCAGCAGTTTCCCCCTAGGGGCGGGGACCCAGTACTTC
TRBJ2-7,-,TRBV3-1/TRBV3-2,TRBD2,CASSIHLSGRAVYEQYF,TGTGCCAGCAGCATTCATCTTAGCGGGAGGGCCGTATACGAGCAGTACTTC
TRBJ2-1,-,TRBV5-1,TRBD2,CASSLGGTSGRATDNEQFF,TGCGCCAGCAGCTTGGGAGGGACTAGCGGGAGGGCCACTGACAATGAGCAGTTCTTC
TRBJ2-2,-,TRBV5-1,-,CASSLALATNTGELFF,TGCGCCAGCAGCTTGGCCCTAGCGACGAACACCGGGGAGCTGTTTTTT
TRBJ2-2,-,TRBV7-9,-,CASSLGGWVTGELFF,TGTGCCAGCAGCTTGGGGGGCTGGGTGACCGGGGAGCTGTTTTTT
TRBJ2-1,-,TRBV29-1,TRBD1,CSVAPGQVKFF,TGCAGCGTAGCGCCGGGACAGGTGAAGTTCTTC
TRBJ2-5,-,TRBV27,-,CASSFDYTQETQYF,TGTGCCAGCAGTTTTGACTACACGCAAGAGACCCAGTACTTC
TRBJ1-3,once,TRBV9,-,CASSVVVGGSGNTIYF,TGTGCCAGCAGCGTAGTAGTAGGAGGGTCTGGAAACACCATATATTTT
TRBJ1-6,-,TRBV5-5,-,CASSPHMSSYNSPLHF,TGTGCCAGCAGCCCACACATGAGCTCCTATAATTCACCCCTCCACTTT
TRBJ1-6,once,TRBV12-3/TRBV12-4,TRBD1,CASRTGGGSPLHF,TGTGCCAGCCGGACAGGGGGAGGCTCACCCCTCCACTTT
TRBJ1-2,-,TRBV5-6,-,CASSSDTILDNYGYTF,TGTGCCAGCAGCTCAGATACCATACTAGATAACTATGGCTACACCTTC
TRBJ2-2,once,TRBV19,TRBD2,CASSSIAGDTGELFF,TGTGCCAGTAGCTCCATAGCGGGGGACACCGGGGAGCTGTTTTTT
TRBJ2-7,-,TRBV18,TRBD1,CASSQDRVYEQYF,TGTGCCAGCTCCCAGGACAGGGTCTACGAGCAGTACTTC
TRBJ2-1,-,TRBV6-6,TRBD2,CASRDLSGSGGEQFF,TGTGCCAGCAGGGACTTGAGCGGGAGCGGTGGTGAGCAGTTCTTC
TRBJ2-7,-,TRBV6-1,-,CASSERGEGPIYEQYF,TGTGCCAGCAGTGAACGGGGAGAGGGGCCGATCTACGAGCAGTACTTC
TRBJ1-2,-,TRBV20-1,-,CSASIRDGWGYTF,TGCAGTGCTAGTATCCGCGACGGATGGGGCTACACCTTC
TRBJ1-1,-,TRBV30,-,CAWSVVGYRNTEAFF,TGTGCCTGGAGTGTGGTAGGTTATCGGAACACTGAAGCTTTCTTT
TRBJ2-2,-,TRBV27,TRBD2,CASSLPGLAANTGELFF,TGTGCCAGCAGTTTACCGGGACTAGCGGCTAACACCGGGGAGCTGTTTTTT
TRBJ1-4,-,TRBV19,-,CASSPRNEKLFF,TGTGCCAGTAGTCCCAGAAATGAAAAACTGTTTTTT
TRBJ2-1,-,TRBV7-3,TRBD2,CASSRSGTSGFRSYNEQFF,TGTGCCAGCAGCCGAAGCGGGACTAGCGGGTTCCGCTCCTACAATGAGCAGTTCTTC
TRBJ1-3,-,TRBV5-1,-,CASSLVSVGSGNTIYF,TGCGCCAGCAGCTTGGTTAGTGTGGGTAGTGGAAACACCATATATTTT
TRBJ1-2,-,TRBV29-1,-,CSVDVPLYGYTF,TGCAGCGTTGATGTTCCCCTCTATGGCTACACCTTC
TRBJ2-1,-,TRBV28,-,CASSFSRSYNEQFF,TGTGCCAGCAGTTTTTCCCGCTCCTACAATGAGCAGTTCTTC
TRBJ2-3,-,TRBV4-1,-,CASSQQSTDTQYF,TGCGCCAGCAGCCAACAAAGCACAGATACGCAGTATTTT
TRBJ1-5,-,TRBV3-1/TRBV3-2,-,CASSQDPGGLGQPQHF,TGTGCCAGCAGCCAAGATCCGGGGGGCCTAGGGCAGCCCCAGCATTTT
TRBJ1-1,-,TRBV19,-,CASNPPGSNTEAFF,TGTGCCAGTAACCCCCCTGGGTCGAACACTGAAGCTTTCTTT
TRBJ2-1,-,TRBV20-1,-,CSASFTTNEQFF,TGCAGTGCTAGTTTTACTACTAATGAGCAGTTCTTC
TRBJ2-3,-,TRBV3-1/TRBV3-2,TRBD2,CASSQDLPGLAGDTQYF,TGTGCCAGCAGCCAAGACCTGCCGGGACTAGCGGGAGATACGCAGTATTTT
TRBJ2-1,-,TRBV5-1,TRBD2,CASSSSGTSGNEQFF,TGCGCCAGCAGCTCCTCCGGGACTAGCGGTAATGAGCAGTTCTTC
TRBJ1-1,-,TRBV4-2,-,CASSRGGNTEAFF,TGTGCCAGCAGCCGCGGAGGGAACACTGAAGCTTTCTTT
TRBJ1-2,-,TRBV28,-,CASSRGGYTF,TGTGCCAGCAGTAGAGGTGGCTACACCTTC